These 9 T cell receptor beta chains were all obtained from the same sample, sequenced in a study of T cell repertoires in cytomegalovirus infection. MiXCR, applied by TCRdb to the reads, yields one record per CDR3 protein. The sample lists approximately 1,000,000 distinct CDR3 sequences; 25% to 40% were seen once. These TCRs' antigens remain unknown. The source was cultured CD8+ T cells from PBMCs, collected from culture after CMV antigen stimulation. These receptors all come from a human donor in good health (CMV status not recorded). Some clones in this sample may be carry-over from other donors' samples.

This clonotype was recorded at least ten times. The V and J genes are TRBV7-6 and TRBJ2-7; D may be TRBD1 (5 bases). Germline V gives CDR1 SGHVS, CDR2 FNYEAQ. The CDR3 covers 16 residues. Trimming left V 1 base short and J 2 bases short, with 15 bases between. The CDR3 protein is CASSLEARVIPYEQYF. DNA for the CDR3: TGTGCCAGCAGCTTAGAGGCCAGGGTGATCCCCTACGAGCAGTACTTC.

The chain employs TRBV12-3 or TRBV12-4 and TRBJ2-2, with a weak D call TRBD1 (5 bases). This CDR3 spans 18 amino acids. The ends were cut back, 5 bases at V and 3 bases at J, with 22 bases in the middle. The CDR3, as DNA: TGTGCCAGCAGTCCCAGCCCAGGGATGGGGTTAGACACCGGGGAGCTGTTTTTT. Amino acids: CASSPSPGMGLDTGELFF.

The rearrangement uses TRBV6-8 and TRBJ1-2; D is perhaps TRBD1 (6 bases). This CDR3 spans 15 amino acids. Germline values: CDR1 MNHGY, CDR2 SAAAGT. V was clipped by 5 bases and J by 1 base, with 14 bases between them. This CDR3 is CASSPSDRFNYGYTF. As DNA, the CDR3 is TGTGCCAGCAGTCCTTCAGACAGGTTTAACTATGGCTACACCTTC.

This clonotype came up a few times. This sequence joins TRBV2 and TRBJ2-2; 8 nucleotides match TRBD1. V trimming: 11 bases; J trimming: 7 bases; junction bases outside the gene matches: 6. The CDR3 runs 12 residues. Germline CDR1 and CDR2: SNHLY and FYNNEI. Here the CDR3 DNA reads TGTGCCGACCGGACAGGGCGCGGGGAGCTGTTTTTT. Its translation is CADRTGRGELFF.

The J gene is TRBJ1-2, the V gene TRBV7-9; the D is unclear. The V gene lost 5 bases and the J gene lost 8 bases, with 12 bases spanning the gap. CDR1 SEHNR and CDR2 FQNEAQ come from the germline V gene (reference sequence). The CDR3 has 12 residues. The CDR3 spells CASSGRIRGYTF. CDR3 DNA: TGTGCCAGCAGCGGGAGAATTCGAGGCTACACCTTC. The variable domain in full, with the rest retrieved from reference TRBV7-9 and TRBJ1-2, is DTGVSQNPRHKITKRGQNVTFRCDPISEHNRLYWYRQTLGQGPEFLTYFQNEAQLEKSRLLSDRFSAERPKGSFSTLEIQRTEQGDSAMYLCASSGRIRGYTFGSGTRLTVV.

This clonotype turned up a few times. The chain's CDR3 is CASSLDSYPYEQYV. The CDR3, as DNA: TGTGCCAGCAGCCTCGACAGTTATCCCTACGAGCAGTACGTC. V is TRBV7-9 and J is TRBJ2-7, with D perhaps matching TRBD1 (5 bases). Trimming stripped 5 bases from V and 2 bases from J, with 13 bases between. The germline V gene encodes CDR1 SEHNR and CDR2 FQNEAQ (reference sequence). The CDR3 runs 14 residues.

This clonotype was seen a handful of times. CDR3 in amino acids: CASSLWLAGDTDTQYF. CDR3 DNA: TGTGCCAGCAGTTTATGGCTAGCGGGGGACACAGATACGCAGTATTTT. The chain couples TRBV27 to TRBJ2-3; 10 bases agree with TRBD2. V dropped 1 base and J dropped 2; count of bases not matched to a gene: 3. The CDR3 totals 16 residues. CDR1 and CDR2 (germline): MNHEY, SMNVEV (reference sequence).

This clonotype showed up just a few times. The chain has TRBV4-1 and TRBJ2-3; 8 bases are shared with TRBD2. Germline trimming cut 3 bases from V and 2 bases from J; bases unmatched to any gene: 13. The CDR3 has 18 amino acids. Germline V gene data show CDR1 as MGHRA and CDR2 as YSYEKL. In DNA form, the CDR3 reads TGCGCCAGCAGCCAGGGCAAGCGGGGGACGACCCTCACAGATACGCAGTATTTT. It encodes CASSQGKRGTTLTDTQYF.

The chain has TRBV4-3 and TRBJ1-6; the D is unclear. Germline lookup yields CDR1 LGHNA and CDR2 YSLEER. This CDR3 spans 17 amino acids. V lost 0 bases to trimming and J lost 5 bases, with 14 bases between them. DNA of the CDR3: TGCGCCAGCAGCCAAGACCCGGCCCGGCCTAATAATTCACCCCTCCACTTT. Amino acids: CASSQDPARPNNSPLHF.